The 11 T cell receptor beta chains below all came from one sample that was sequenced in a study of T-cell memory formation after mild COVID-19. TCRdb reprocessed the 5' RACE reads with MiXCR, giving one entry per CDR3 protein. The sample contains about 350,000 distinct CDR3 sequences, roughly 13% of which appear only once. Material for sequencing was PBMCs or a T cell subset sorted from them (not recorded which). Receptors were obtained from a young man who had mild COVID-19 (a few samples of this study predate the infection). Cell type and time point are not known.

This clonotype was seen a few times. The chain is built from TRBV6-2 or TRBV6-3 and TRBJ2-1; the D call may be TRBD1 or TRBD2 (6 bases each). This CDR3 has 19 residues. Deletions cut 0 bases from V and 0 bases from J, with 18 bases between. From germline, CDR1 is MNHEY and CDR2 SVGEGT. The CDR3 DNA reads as TGTGCCAGCAGTTACTCGATTTACGGGGGCCCCCGCTCCTACAATGAGCAGTTCTTC. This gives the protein CASSYSIYGGPRSYNEQFF.

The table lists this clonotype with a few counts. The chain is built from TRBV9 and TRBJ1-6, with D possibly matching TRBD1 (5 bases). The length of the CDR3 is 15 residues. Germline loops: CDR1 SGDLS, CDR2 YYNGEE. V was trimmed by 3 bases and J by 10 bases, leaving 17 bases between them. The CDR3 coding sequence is TGTGCCAGCAGCGCCTCACAGGACGGAAAATCACCCCTCCACTTT. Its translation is CASSASQDGKSPLHF.

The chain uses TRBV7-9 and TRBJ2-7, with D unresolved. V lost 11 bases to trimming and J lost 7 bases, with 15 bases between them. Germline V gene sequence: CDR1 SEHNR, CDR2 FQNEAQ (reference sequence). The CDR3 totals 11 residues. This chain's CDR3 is CAVTLRGEQYF. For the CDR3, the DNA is TGTGCCGTCACTCTTCGTGGGGAGCAGTACTTC.

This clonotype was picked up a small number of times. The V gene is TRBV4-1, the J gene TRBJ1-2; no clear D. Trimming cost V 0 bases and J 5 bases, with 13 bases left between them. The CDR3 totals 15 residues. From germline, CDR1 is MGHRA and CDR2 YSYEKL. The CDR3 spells CASSQDYGQLYGYTF. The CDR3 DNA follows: TGCGCCAGCAGCCAAGATTACGGGCAGTTATATGGCTACACCTTC.

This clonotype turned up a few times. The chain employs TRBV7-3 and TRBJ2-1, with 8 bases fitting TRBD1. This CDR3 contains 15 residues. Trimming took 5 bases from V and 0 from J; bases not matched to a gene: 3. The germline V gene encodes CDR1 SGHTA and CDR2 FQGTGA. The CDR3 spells CASSPQGASYNEQFF. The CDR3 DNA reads TGTGCCAGCAGCCCTCAGGGGGCCTCCTACAATGAGCAGTTCTTC.

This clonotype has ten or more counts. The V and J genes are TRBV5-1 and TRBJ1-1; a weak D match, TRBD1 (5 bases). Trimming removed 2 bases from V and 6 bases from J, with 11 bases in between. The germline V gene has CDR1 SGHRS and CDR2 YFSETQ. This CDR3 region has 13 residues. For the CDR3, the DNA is TGCGCCAGCAGCTTACTGGACATGTCTGAAGCTTTCTTT. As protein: CASSLLDMSEAFF.

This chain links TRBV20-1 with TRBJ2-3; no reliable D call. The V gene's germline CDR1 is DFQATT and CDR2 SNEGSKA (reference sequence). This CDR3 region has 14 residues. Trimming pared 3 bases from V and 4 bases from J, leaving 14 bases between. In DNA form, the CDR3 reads TGCAGTGCTAGTCCAATCGGGCATCCAGATACGCAGTATTTT. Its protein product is CSASPIGHPDTQYF.

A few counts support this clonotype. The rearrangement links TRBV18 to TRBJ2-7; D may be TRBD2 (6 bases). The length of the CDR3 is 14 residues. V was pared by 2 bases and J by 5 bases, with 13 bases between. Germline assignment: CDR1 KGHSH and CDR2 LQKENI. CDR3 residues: CASSPTGGLNEQYV. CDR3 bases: TGTGCCAGCTCACCAACCGGGGGTCTCAACGAGCAGTACGTC.

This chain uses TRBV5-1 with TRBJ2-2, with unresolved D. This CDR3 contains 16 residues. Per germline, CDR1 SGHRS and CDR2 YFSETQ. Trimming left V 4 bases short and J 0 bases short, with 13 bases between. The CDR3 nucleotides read TGCGCCAGCAGCAATGGCTGGAACGCGAACACCGGGGAGCTGTTTTTT. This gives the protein CASSNGWNANTGELFF. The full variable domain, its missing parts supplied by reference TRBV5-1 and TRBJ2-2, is KAGVTQTPRYLIKTRGQQVTLSCSPISGHRSVSWYQQTPGQGLQFLFEYFSETQRNKGNFPGRFSGRQFSNSRSEMNVSTLELGDSALYLCASSNGWNANTGELFFGEGSRLTVL.

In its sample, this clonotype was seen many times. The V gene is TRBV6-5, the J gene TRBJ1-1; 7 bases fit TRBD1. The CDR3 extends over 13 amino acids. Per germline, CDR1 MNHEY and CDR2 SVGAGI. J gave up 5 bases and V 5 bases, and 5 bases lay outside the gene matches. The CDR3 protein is CASSTWTGTEAFF. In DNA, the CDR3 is TGTGCCAGCAGTACTTGGACAGGTACTGAAGCTTTCTTT.

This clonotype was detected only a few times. This CDR3 is CASSPLGTSTDTQYF. The CDR3 DNA reads as TGTGCCAGCAGTCCGCTGGGGACTAGCACAGATACGCAGTATTTT. The gene calls are TRBV28 and TRBJ2-3; D might be TRBD2 (6 bases). V was cut by 5 bases and J by 0 bases, with 12 bases left in between. The CDR3 loop spans 15 amino acids. Per the germline V gene, CDR1 is MDHEN and CDR2 is SYDVKM.